Below, one T cell receptor beta chain is given with its context. This clonotype was seen only a few times. The clone's antigen remains unknown. There are no base qualities to consult, and no much larger clone falls within one base. Libraries were prepared through 5' RACE. Sequencing relied on an Illumina HiSeq 2500. A second PCR of about 6 to 12 cycles was performed with a sample-barcoded 5' primer and a J-beta primer mix. Each TCR beta cDNA molecule received a unique molecular identifier from a template-switch 5' adaptor carrying 12 random nucleotides. At least 3 million CDR3-containing paired-end reads were obtained from each sample. First-strand cDNA was synthesized from all RNA with the Mint cDNA synthesis kit, primed by a TRBC-specific oligonucleotide. After uracil-DNA glycosylase treatment, a first 18-cycle PCR used universal primers M1SS and BC2_uni_R on all cDNA. As for the authors' bioinformatics: Normalization of each sample was performed by random selection of 1 million high-quality reads, each carrying a distinct molecular identifier. Reads sharing molecular identifiers were discarded rather than binned into consensus sequences. MiTCR, with a Q25 quality threshold and the strictest error-elimination algorithm, was used for CDR3 identification, clonotype clustering and error correction. A nonparametric unseen species model using Euler transformation provided a lower-bound estimate of total TCR beta diversity. TCRdb's own reprocessing of the public reads used fastp at Q25 and MiXCR and kept productive beta chains. Identical CDR3 proteins give one entry, which carries the most common genes and DNA. These V and J calls originate from TCRdb's pipeline instead of the authors' own analysis. Recorded for this sample are about 780,000 distinct CDR3 sequences; under 30% of them occurred a single time. 2.5% to 3.5% of the sample is in the top ten clones.

Systemically healthy Caucasian individuals from Russia, over 30 in total and aged about 6 to 95 years, were included as donors. Around 10 milliliters of peripheral blood were collected from each donor into EDTA-treated Vacutainer tubes. Ficoll-Paque density-gradient centrifugation was used to isolate PBMCs, with at least 6.5 million per sample. Trizol reagent was used to extract total RNA from the PBMCs, yielding at least 6 micrograms per sample. Naive CD45RAhigh/CD27high T cell percentages were measured by flow cytometry on a PBMC aliquot from every donor. This entry comes from a study of blood T cells in healthy people across ages (dated by TCRdb to the mid-2010s). In the study overall: Template switching captured roughly one uniquely barcoded TCR beta cDNA molecule per two T cells in model experiments. To track age-related changes in TCR beta repertoire diversity, the study relied on deep sequencing normalized with unique cDNA molecular identifiers. Four age groups were formed from the donors: young (average roughly 15 years), middle-aged (approximately 40), aged (about 62) and long-lived (around 80). Two additional independent replicas of 1 million unique cDNA reads from the same blood draw were analyzed for two donors (one aged 18 to 30 and one aged 80 or older). What the research found in general, with its limitations: As age increased, observed TCR beta diversity per million T cells dropped in a roughly linear way, and a significant reduction was already evident by age 40. Estimates of total diversity based on one million sequenced T cells were considered lower bounds and underestimates. Donor CMV infection status was unknown, potentially confounding age-related changes in expanded clonotypes. The percentage of naive T cells measured by flow cytometry correlated strongly with observed TCR beta diversity. Bulk unsorted PBMC profiling prevented conclusive comparison of naive and antigen-experienced compartments. Compared with the aged group, more naive CD4+ T cells, fewer expanded clones and increased TCR diversity were shown by the long-lived group, suggesting age selection.

This sample also belongs to another study, concerning T cells of mothers and their children. The second study, in turn, reports: Donors were nine systemically healthy Caucasian individuals: three mothers and their six children. cDNA synthesis consumed the entire amount of extracted RNA, loaded at 1.5 ug RNA in each 15 ul reaction. In the second PCR, sample barcodes and 2-4 random nucleotides were introduced via the M1S primer. Each mother yielded over 8.5 million TCR beta CDR3 reads and each child about 3 million reads. Thymic selection shapes the output of TCR recombination in a similar way in related and unrelated pairs, and inherited differences have a minor effect. Normalized repertoire overlap in related mother-child pairs was always slightly higher than in unrelated mother-child pairs, but the difference was never significant. No persistent microchimeric T cell clones were detected, at a sensitivity of 90 to 100 clones per million clonotypes. Deep NGS was used in the study to compare the TCR beta repertoires of mothers and children and to look for features that separate related mother-child pairs from unrelated individuals. Mothers averaged roughly 40 +/- 4 years of age and children averaged around 10 +/- 4 years. After adapters were ligated using NEBNext reagents, the libraries underwent 100+100 nt paired-end sequencing on an Illumina HiSeq 2000. To prevent cross-contamination, the mother and child libraries were prepared one month apart and sequenced in separate runs. For each donor, somewhere between roughly 450,000 and 2,000,000 distinct TCR beta clonotypes were identified. Naive TCR beta clonotypes were estimated from low-frequency clonotypes matched to each donor's FACS-determined naive share, without sorting.

Sequencing was done on a sample of blood. The receptor comes from a boy under 18 in good health.

The CDR3 is CSARGDSKNIQYF. The DNA is as follows: TGCAGTGCTAGGGGGGACTCCAAAAACATTCAGTACTTC. Recombination linked TRBV20-1 to TRBJ2-4; TRBD2 is a possible D gene, resting on 6 matching bases. CDR1 is given as DFQATT and CDR2 as SNEGSKA, both from the germline V gene (reference sequence). Including the terminal cysteine and phenylalanine, the CDR3 comprises 13 residues. Just the 39-base CDR3 DNA is kept, in frame starting at base 1. V sheds 3 bases and J sheds 2 bases, leaving 8 bases between their ends.